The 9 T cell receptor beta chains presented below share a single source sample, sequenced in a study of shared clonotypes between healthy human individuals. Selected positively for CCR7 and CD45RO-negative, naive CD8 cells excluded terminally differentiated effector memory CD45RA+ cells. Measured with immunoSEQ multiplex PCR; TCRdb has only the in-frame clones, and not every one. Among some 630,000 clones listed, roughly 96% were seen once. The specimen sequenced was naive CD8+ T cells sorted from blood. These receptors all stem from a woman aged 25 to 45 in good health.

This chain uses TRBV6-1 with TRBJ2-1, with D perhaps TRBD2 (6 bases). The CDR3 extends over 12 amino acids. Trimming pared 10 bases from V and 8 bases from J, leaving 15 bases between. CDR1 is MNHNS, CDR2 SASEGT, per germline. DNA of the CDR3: TGTGCCATTACGGACTATCCTCATGAGCAGTTCTTC. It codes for CAITDYPHEQFF.

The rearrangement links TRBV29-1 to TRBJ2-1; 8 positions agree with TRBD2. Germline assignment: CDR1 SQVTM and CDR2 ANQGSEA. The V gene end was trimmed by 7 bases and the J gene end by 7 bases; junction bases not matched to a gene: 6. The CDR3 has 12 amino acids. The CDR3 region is CSAAGEKNEQFF. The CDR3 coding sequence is TGCAGCGCAGCGGGAGAGAAGAATGAGCAGTTCTTC.

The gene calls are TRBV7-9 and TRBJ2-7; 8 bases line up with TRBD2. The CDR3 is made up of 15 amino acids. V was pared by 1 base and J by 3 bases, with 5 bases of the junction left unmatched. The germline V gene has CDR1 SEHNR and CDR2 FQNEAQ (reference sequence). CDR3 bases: TGTGCCAGCAGCTTAGTTGGGACTAGAATCTACGAGCAGTACTTC. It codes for CASSLVGTRIYEQYF.

In nucleotides, the CDR3 is TGTGCCAGCAGTGAGGGAGAAGCGGGATACGAGCAGTACTTC. It codes for CASSEGEAGYEQYF. This chain links TRBV6-1 with TRBJ2-7, with 7 bases aligning to TRBD2. Germline V gene sequence: CDR1 MNHNS, CDR2 SASEGT. Trimming at V came to 3 bases and at J to 4 bases, leaving 6 bases not matched to a gene. The CDR3 extends over 14 amino acids.

The DNA for the CDR3 is TGCAGCGTTCCCCGATTGGGGGACTATGGCTACACCTTC. This encodes CSVPRLGDYGYTF. This chain connects TRBV29-1 to TRBJ1-2; perhaps TRBD1 as D (5 bases). Germline CDR1 is SQVTM and CDR2 is ANQGSEA. V lost 5 bases, J lost 3 bases, and 13 bases lay in between. The CDR3 extends over 13 amino acids.

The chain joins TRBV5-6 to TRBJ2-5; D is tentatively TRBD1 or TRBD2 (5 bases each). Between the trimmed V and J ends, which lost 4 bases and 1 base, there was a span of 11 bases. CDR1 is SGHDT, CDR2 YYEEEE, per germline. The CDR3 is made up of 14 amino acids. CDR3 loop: CASSRGPIQETQYF. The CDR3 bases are TGTGCCAGCAGCCGGGGACCCATCCAAGAGACCCAGTACTTC.

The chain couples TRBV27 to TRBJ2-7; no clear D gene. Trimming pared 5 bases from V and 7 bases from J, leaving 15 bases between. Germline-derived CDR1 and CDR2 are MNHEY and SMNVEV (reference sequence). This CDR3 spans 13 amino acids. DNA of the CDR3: TGTGCCAGCAGTCACGGACCTTTAGGGGAGCAGTACTTC. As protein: CASSHGPLGEQYF.

In DNA form, the CDR3 reads TGTGCCAGCAGTTCTGGGGGCACAGATACGCAGTATTTT. Encoded protein: CASSSGGTDTQYF. This rearrangement joins TRBV27 to TRBJ2-3; D remains ambiguous. Germline loops: CDR1 MNHEY, CDR2 SMNVEV (reference sequence). The ends were cut back, 4 bases at V and 1 base at J, with 6 bases in the middle. This CDR3 contains 13 residues.

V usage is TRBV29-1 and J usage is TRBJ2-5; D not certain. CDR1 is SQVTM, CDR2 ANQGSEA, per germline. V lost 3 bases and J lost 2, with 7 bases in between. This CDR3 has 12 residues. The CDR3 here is CSVENRQETQYF. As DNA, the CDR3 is TGCAGCGTTGAGAACAGACAAGAGACCCAGTACTTC.